This T cell receptor (beta chain) came from a study of T cells expressing NK-cell markers (dated by TCRdb to about 2020). A note on the overall study: Three sorted T-cell subsets (CD3+CD56+NKG2C+, CD3+CD56+NKG2C- and CD3+CD56-NKG2C+) from about 8 donors had their TCR beta-chain repertoires profiled. Among the eight sequenced donors, seven were HCMV-seropositive and one was HCMV-seronegative. The eight sequenced donors were randomly selected healthy volunteers, three men and five women. Libraries were sequenced as 2 x 150 bp reads on Illumina HiSeq 2000/2500, MiSeq or NextSeq. Findings and caveats that apply to the study as a whole: For 6 or 7 donors, the dominant CD3+CD56+NKG2C+ clonotypes were among the top 10 CD8+ clonotypes and accounted for about 1.0-7.5% of CD8+ T cells. Those dominant clonotypes were again the most abundant among CD3+CD56-NKG2C+ cells in a few donors, at about 25-60.1%. Whether the expanded NKG2C-expressing T cell clones were specific for HCMV antigens was left unclear.

A commercial ELISA kit detecting HCMV-specific IgG in serum was used to determine HCMV serostatus. Ficoll density gradient centrifugation was used to isolate peripheral blood mononuclear cells from blood. The instrument given in TCRdb is Illumina HiSeq 2000. TCR beta cDNA libraries were prepared using 5'RACE template switching, which introduced a universal primer site and unique molecular identifiers. cDNA synthesis was primed from the TCR beta constant segment, followed by two successive PCR amplification steps. The original methods were these. Reads were demultiplexed and grouped by UMI with MIGEC, and clonotypes were assembled and quantified with MiTCR. To exclude erroneous sequences, any TCR cDNA sequence not supported by at least two reads was discarded. Downstream repertoire analysis used the tcR package, and clonotypes were matched across fractions by CDR3 nucleotide sequence plus V segment. VDJmatch was used to annotate antigen specificity against VDJdb, with one amino acid substitution in CDR3 permitted. Reads reprocessed by TCRdb are summarized as one entry per CDR3 protein sequence, and DNA is absent. For this entry, the V and J calls and clone size follow TCRdb and not the study's own pipeline. The sample has roughly 450,000 distinct CDR3 sequences on record. The ten largest clones add up to more than 1.4% of the sample.

The CDR1 and CDR2 encoded by the germline V gene (reference sequence) are WNHNN and SYGVQD. Including cysteine and phenylalanine, the CDR3 has 14 amino acids. Only the protein is on record. Comments on this clonotype: Its antigen remains unidentified.

This receptor was taken from a woman aged 45-59 years in good health. Donor details come from another sample of the same person, matched by shared clones. Sequenced sample: blood T cells: a sorted CD56 or NKG2C T cell subset, CD4+ or CD8+ T cells, or bulk PBMC T cells (not recorded which). The chain joins TRBV10-1 to TRBJ2-7. The CDR3 sequence is CASSEGIASYEQYF.